Listed here are 24 T cell receptor beta chains from one sample, sequenced in a study of cytomegalovirus exposure and HLA in healthy donors. The data were produced by immunoSEQ multiplex PCR, yet TCRdb's version contains in-frame clones alone and is incomplete. The data show roughly 150,000 clones, around four fifths seen once. Sample: PBMCs. Every receptor here comes from a man under 40 in good health and CMV-seropositive.

The rearrangement joins TRBV27 to TRBJ1-2; no clear D gene. This CDR3 comprises 14 residues. CDR1 and CDR2 (germline): MNHEY, SMNVEV (reference sequence). Trimming left V 4 bases short and J 2 bases short, with 11 bases between. CDR3 amino acids: CASSSVTGNYGYTF. CDR3 sequence (DNA): TGTGCCAGCAGTTCTGTAACGGGGAACTATGGCTACACCTTC.

This clone has at least ten counts. V gene TRBV14 combines with J gene TRBJ1-2; TRBD1 agrees at 11 bases. Germline CDR1 SGHDN, CDR2 FVKESK. The CDR3 spans 15 residues. The junction had 5 bases not matched to a gene; V was cut back by 3 bases and J by 5 bases. In nucleotides, the CDR3 is TGTGCCAGCAGCCATGAGGGACAGGGGGTGTATGGCTACACCTTC. It is translated as CASSHEGQGVYGYTF.

The CDR3 loop reads CASSQDRGARETQYF. The CDR3 nucleotides read TGCGCCAGCAGCCAAGATCGGGGTGCCCGAGAGACCCAGTACTTC. The chain has TRBV4-1 and TRBJ2-5, with TRBD2 as a possible D gene (5 bases). The ends were cut back, 0 bases at V and 4 bases at J, with 12 bases in the middle. The CDR3 covers 15 residues. The V gene's germline CDR1 is MGHRA and CDR2 YSYEKL.

V and J are TRBV27 and TRBJ1-2; TRBD1 is a possible D gene (5 bases). V lost 2 bases and J lost 0, with 10 bases in between. CDR1 is MNHEY, CDR2 SMNVEV, per germline (reference sequence). This CDR3 region has 15 residues. CDR3 sequence reads: CASSLTETANYGYTF. CDR3 sequence (DNA): TGTGCCAGCAGTTTAACCGAGACAGCTAACTATGGCTACACCTTC.

This rearrangement joins TRBV29-1 to TRBJ1-1; 7 bases align to TRBD1. The germline gives CDR1 SQVTM, CDR2 ANQGSEA. V lost 3 bases and J lost 4; bases outside the gene matches: 5. The CDR3 extends over 13 amino acids. The DNA of the CDR3 is TGCAGCGTTGAGGAGGGGGCGATCACTGAAGCTTTCTTT. Translating it yields CSVEEGAITEAFF. The complete variable domain, with remaining parts taken from reference TRBV29-1 and TRBJ1-1, reads SAVISQKPSRDICQRGTSLTIQCQVDSQVTMMFWYRQQPGQSLTLIATANQGSEATYESGFVIDKFPISRPNLTFSTLTVSNMSPEDSSIYLCSVEEGAITEAFFGQGTRLTVV.

The rearrangement uses TRBV4-1 and TRBJ2-7; no clear D gene. V lost 6 bases and J 4 bases, leaving 13 bases between the germline ends. Germline-derived CDR1 and CDR2 are MGHRA and YSYEKL. The CDR3 contains 13 residues. In nucleotides, the CDR3 is TGCGCCAGCAGACCTACCCCATCTTACGAGCAGTACTTC. This sequence encodes CASRPTPSYEQYF.

The CDR3: CASSSAGEKLFF. CDR3 sequence (DNA): TGTGCCAGCTCAAGTGCGGGGGAAAAACTGTTTTTT. The J gene is TRBJ1-4, the V gene TRBV18, with D uncertain. The CDR3 runs to 12 residues. Trimming shortened V by 5 bases and J by 8 bases, and 9 bases separated the two germline ends. Germline-derived CDR1 and CDR2 are KGHSH and LQKENI.

CDR3 amino acids: CASSQTDPEGETQYF. The CDR3 DNA is TGTGCCAGCAGCCAAACCGACCCGGAGGGAGAGACCCAGTACTTC. This chain joins TRBV4-2 and TRBJ2-5; TRBD2 is a possible D gene (6 bases). V was clipped by 2 bases and J by 4 bases, with 14 bases between them. CDR1 is LGHNA, CDR2 YNFKEQ, per germline. This CDR3 has 15 residues.

There are many counts of this clone. The V call is TRBV7-9, the J call TRBJ2-5, with D possibly TRBD2 on 6 matching bases. CDR3 length: 13 residues. Trimming took off 5 bases at V and 7 bases at J, with 14 bases between the two ends. Germline CDR1 reads SEHNR; CDR2 reads FQNEAQ (reference sequence). The DNA for the CDR3 is TGTGCCAGCAGCCCCGAGGAGGGGTCGACCCAGTACTTC. Its translation is CASSPEEGSTQYF. Full variable domain (outside the CDR3, taken from reference TRBV7-9 and TRBJ2-5): DTGVSQNPRHKITKRGQNVTFRCDPISEHNRLYWYRQTLGQGPEFLTYFQNEAQLEKSRLLSDRFSAERPKGSFSTLEIQRTEQGDSAMYLCASSPEEGSTQYFGPGTRLLVL.

The sample holds one count of this clone. The chain joins TRBV5-1 to TRBJ2-2; D perhaps matches TRBD2 (5 bases). Trimming shortened V by 7 bases and J by 5 bases, and 9 bases separated the two germline ends. The germline V gene has CDR1 SGHRS and CDR2 YFSETQ. This CDR3 contains 12 residues. The CDR3 spells CASGEGTGELFF. DNA of the CDR3: TGCGCCAGCGGCGAGGGAACCGGGGAGCTGTTTTTT.

This chain links TRBV7-2 with TRBJ2-5; maybe TRBD1 (5 bases). The CDR3 is 15 residues long. V gave up 2 bases and J gave up 0 bases, with 10 bases separating them. Germline CDR1 reads SGHTA; CDR2 reads FQGNSA. In DNA, the CDR3 is TGTGCCAGCAGCTTAAGGGCAGGGAACCAAGAGACCCAGTACTTC. Residues: CASSLRAGNQETQYF.

The chain is built from TRBV6-1 and TRBJ1-2; 8 positions match TRBD1. Germline assignment: CDR1 MNHNS and CDR2 SASEGT. CDR3 length equals 15 residues. V shed 5 bases and J 4 bases; nucleotides not matched to a gene: 9. CDR3 amino acids: CASSLTGAGGYGYTF. The CDR3 DNA reads as TGTGCCAGCAGTCTGACAGGGGCGGGCGGCTATGGCTACACCTTC.

The chain recombines TRBV6-5 with TRBJ1-5; no definite D call. Trimming shortened V by 2 bases and J by 7 bases, and 9 bases separated the two germline ends. Germline V gene lookup returns CDR1 MNHEY and CDR2 SVGAGI. CDR3 size: 13 residues. This CDR3 reads CASSYGPGQPQHF. Here the CDR3 DNA reads TGTGCCAGCAGTTACGGGCCGGGGCAGCCCCAGCATTTT.

The V gene is TRBV4-3, the J gene TRBJ1-4; the D is unclear. The CDR3 loop spans 13 amino acids. V was trimmed by 8 bases and J by 0 bases, leaving 7 bases between them. Germline assignment: CDR1 LGHNA and CDR2 YSLEER. The DNA for the CDR3 is TGCGCCAGCGCGGGGACAACTAATGAAAAACTGTTTTTT. Encoded protein: CASAGTTNEKLFF.

The CDR3 DNA reads as TGCGCCAGCAGCTTGGAGGGGGATTGGAACACTGAAGCTTTCTTT. Protein: CASSLEGDWNTEAFF. The genes are TRBV5-1 and TRBJ1-1; D is possibly TRBD1 (6 bases). From germline, CDR1 is SGHRS and CDR2 YFSETQ. V was pared by 0 bases and J by 1 base, with 10 bases between. This CDR3 contains 15 residues.

The genes are TRBV9 and TRBJ2-1; 12 bases are a match to TRBD2. CDR1 and CDR2 from the germline V gene are SGDLS and YYNGEE. The V gene end was trimmed by 0 bases and the J gene end by 9 bases; junction bases not matched to a gene: 10. The CDR3 contains 17 residues. CDR3 coding DNA: TGTGCCAGCAGCGTAGCCCCTACTAGCGGGGGGTCACGTGAGCAGTTCTTC. Its protein is CASSVAPTSGGSREQFF.

The chain carries TRBV7-8 and TRBJ1-4; 7 bases map to TRBD1. V dropped 5 bases and J dropped 7; count of bases not matched to a gene: 7. Germline values: CDR1 SGHVS, CDR2 FQNEAQ. The CDR3 contains 14 residues. The CDR3 spells CASSQGGSGEKLFF. As DNA, the CDR3 is TGTGCCAGCAGCCAAGGGGGCTCTGGTGAAAAACTGTTTTTT. Drawing the rest from reference TRBV7-8 and TRBJ1-4, the complete variable domain is GAGVSQSPRYKVAKRGQDVALRCDPISGHVSLFWYQQALGQGPEFLTYFQNEAQLDKSGLPSDRFFAERPEGSVSTLKIQRTQQEDSAVYLCASSQGGSGEKLFFGSGTQLSVL.

The V and J genes are TRBV19 and TRBJ1-2; D is unresolved. V gave up 5 bases and J gave up 5 bases, with 15 bases separating them. The germline CDR1 and CDR2 sequences are LNHDA and SQIVND (reference sequence). CDR3 length: 14 residues. The CDR3 region has the DNA TGTGCCAGTAGTTGGGGAGAACAGAGATATGGCTACACCTTC. Translating gives CASSWGEQRYGYTF. Looking up the rest from reference TRBV19 and TRBJ1-2 gives the full variable domain: DGGITQSPKYLFRKEGQNVTLSCEQNLNHDAMYWYRQDPGQGLRLIYYSQIVNDFQKGDIAEGYSVSREKKESFPLTVTSAQKNPTAFYLCASSWGEQRYGYTFGSGTRLTVV.

The chain has TRBV11-2 and TRBJ2-7, with D tentatively TRBD1 (5 bases). Trimming shortened V by 3 bases and J by 3 bases, and 9 bases separated the two germline ends. This CDR3 has 13 amino acids. Germline values: CDR1 SGHAT, CDR2 FQNNGV. CDR3 sequence (DNA): TGTGCCAGCAGCTTGGCACAGGACTACGAGCAGTACTTC. Amino acid sequence: CASSLAQDYEQYF. Full variable domain (missing parts from reference TRBV11-2 and TRBJ2-7): EAGVAQSPRYKIIEKRQSVAFWCNPISGHATLYWYQQILGQGPKLLIQFQNNGVVDDSQLPKDRFSAERLKGVDSTLKIQPAKLEDSAVYLCASSLAQDYEQYFGPGTRLTVT.

The chain recombines TRBV6-6 with TRBJ1-2, with D tentatively TRBD1 (5 bases). Germline lookup yields CDR1 MNHNY and CDR2 SVGAGI (reference sequence). The CDR3 is 14 residues long. The V end was cut by 3 bases, the J end by 2 bases, with 10 bases between. DNA for the CDR3: TGTGCCAGCAGTTATCAGGACATCAACTATGGCTACACCTTC. Amino acids: CASSYQDINYGYTF.

The V call is TRBV6-5, the J call TRBJ1-4, with D uncertain. V was trimmed by 0 bases and J by 0 bases, leaving 8 bases between them. This CDR3 is built from 16 residues. From germline, CDR1 is MNHEY and CDR2 SVGAGI. CDR3 protein: CASSYSGRTTNEKLFF. For the CDR3, the DNA is TGTGCCAGCAGTTACTCTGGCAGGACAACTAATGAAAAACTGTTTTTT.

The chain recombines TRBV4-3 with TRBJ1-2; no firm D call. Trimming pared 0 bases from V and 2 bases from J, leaving 10 bases between. Germline V CDR1 and CDR2: LGHNA, YSLEER. The CDR3 extends over 15 amino acids. The CDR3 DNA reads TGCGCCAGCAGCCAAGACCCTGAACTGAACTATGGCTACACCTTC. The encoded protein is CASSQDPELNYGYTF.

The gene calls are TRBV4-2 and TRBJ2-2, with D maybe TRBD2 (6 bases). Deletions cut 1 base from V and 7 bases from J, with 16 bases between. The CDR3 runs to 16 residues. Germline V gene data show CDR1 as LGHNA and CDR2 as YNFKEQ. This CDR3 is CASSQVGLEEGGELFF. The CDR3, as DNA: TGTGCCAGCAGCCAAGTCGGGCTAGAGGAGGGCGGGGAGCTGTTTTTT.

The chain links TRBV18 to TRBJ1-6; 8 bases are shared with TRBD1. V shed 3 bases and J 9 bases; nucleotides not matched to a gene: 4. Germline V gene sequence: CDR1 KGHSH, CDR2 LQKENI. This CDR3 contains 14 residues. As DNA, the CDR3 is TGTGCCAGCTCACCGGTGGACAGGGCTTCACCCCTCCACTTT. Translation gives CASSPVDRASPLHF. Full variable domain (outside the CDR3, taken from reference TRBV18 and TRBJ1-6): NAGVMQNPRHLVRRRGQEARLRCSPMKGHSHVYWYRQLPEEGLKFMVYLQKENIIDESGMPKERFSAEFPKEGPSILRIQQVVRGDSAAYFCASSPVDRASPLHFGNGTRLTVT.